This T cell receptor beta chain comes out of a study of blood T cell repertoires in COVID-19. The wider study: Sample material is recorded as cDNA or gDNA derived from T cells, B-cell-depleted T cells, or PBMCs.

Original processing notes: Estimated nucleated cell counts came from reference gene primer amplification. Sequencing was performed with immunoSEQ multiplex PCR; in TCRdb, only in-frame clones are kept and a portion is missing. V, J and clone size were drawn from that table, and D and trimming were deduced from the DNA. The table shows about 93,000 clones, with 75% to 90% occurring only once. CDR3 length equals 16 residues. In germline, CDR1 is SNHLY, CDR2 FYNNEI. V trimming: 3 bases; J trimming: 2 bases; junction bases outside the gene matches: 7. V usage is TRBV2 and J usage is TRBJ2-7, with 10 bases fitting TRBD2. The sequencing sample was made of peripheral blood. The receptor's source is a man aged 60 to 69 with COVID-19, enrolled during active disease. The CDR3 reads CASSEKAGGTPYEQYF. CDR3 bases: TGTGCCAGCAGTGAGAAAGCGGGAGGGACTCCCTACGAGCAGTACTTC.